A single sample gave rise to the 14 T cell receptor beta chains below, sequenced in a study of cytomegalovirus exposure and HLA in healthy donors. Both 60 Vbeta primers and 13 Jbeta primers went into the PCR. TCRdb's table, derived via immunoSEQ multiplex PCR, lists solely in-frame clones and lacks some. The table records roughly 150,000 clones, roughly 70% of them present only once. The source material was PBMCs. These receptors were collected from a man aged 25 to 40 in good health and CMV-seropositive.

This clone was seen a few times. The chain couples TRBV2 to TRBJ2-4; D is perhaps TRBD1 (5 bases). CDR1 is SNHLY and CDR2 is FYNNEI in the germline V gene. The CDR3 has 15 residues. V lost 4 bases, J lost 0 bases, and 10 bases lay in between. The CDR3 sequence: CASSADRLAKNIQYF. The CDR3 region has the DNA TGTGCCAGCAGTGCTGACAGACTAGCCAAAAACATTCAGTACTTC.

This clone showed up just a few times. The V and J genes are TRBV7-9 and TRBJ2-7; possible D gene TRBD2, 6 bases. The V gene's germline CDR1 is SEHNR and CDR2 FQNEAQ (reference sequence). The V and J ends lost 5 bases and 4 bases respectively, with 18 bases between them. The CDR3 spans 15 residues. In DNA, the CDR3 is TGTGCCAGCAGCGACTCAGGATCGGGGGAGTACGAGCAGTACTTC. As protein: CASSDSGSGEYEQYF.

The J gene is TRBJ2-3, the V gene TRBV5-1, with 14 positions matching TRBD2. The CDR3 is 16 amino acids. J gave up 3 bases and V 4 bases, and 4 bases lay outside the gene matches. In germline, CDR1 is SGHRS, CDR2 YFSETQ. The CDR3 protein is CASSRLAGGPTDTQYF. DNA of the CDR3: TGCGCCAGCAGCAGACTAGCGGGAGGGCCGACAGATACGCAGTATTTT.

CDR3 DNA sequence: TGTGCCAGCAGTCTGACAGGGGGCTCTGCGAACACTGAAGCTTTCTTT. It is translated as CASSLTGGSANTEAFF. The chain combines TRBV7-3 with TRBJ1-1, with TRBD1 matching over 10 bases. V lost 6 bases, J lost 1 base, and 8 bases stayed unmatched. CDR1 is SGHTA and CDR2 is FQGTGA in the germline V gene. The CDR3 totals 16 residues. The variable domain in full, completed from reference TRBV7-3 and TRBJ1-1, reads GAGVSQTPSNKVTEKGKYVELRCDPISGHTALYWYRQSLGQGPEFLIYFQGTGAADDSGLPNDRFFAVRPEGSVSTLKIQRTERGDSAVYLCASSLTGGSANTEAFFGQGTRLTVV.

This clone was observed a few times. The chain joins TRBV30 to TRBJ2-7; D is uncertain. This CDR3 comprises 11 residues. CDR1 is GTSNPN and CDR2 is SVGIG in the germline V gene (reference sequence). V was pared by 4 bases and J by 3 bases, with 7 bases between. The CDR3 protein is CAWTTNYEQYF. The DNA of the CDR3 is TGTGCCTGGACTACGAACTACGAGCAGTACTTC.

This chain connects TRBV30 to TRBJ2-5; 9 bases match TRBD1. The J call is uncertain, as TRBJ2-7 better fits the DNA end. Germline CDR1 reads GTSNPN; CDR2 reads SVGIG (reference sequence). The CDR3 is 17 amino acids. Here the CDR3 DNA reads TGTGCCTGGAGTTCCTTTAAATCGGGACAGGGTGTGTACGAGCAGTACTTC. Translated: CAWSSFKSGQGVYEQYF.

V and J are TRBV30 and TRBJ2-2; a possible D gene is TRBD1 (6 bases). The germline V and J ends were trimmed by 5 bases and 2 bases, with 15 bases remaining between them. The CDR3 length is 15 residues. Germline CDR1 is GTSNPN and CDR2 is SVGIG (reference sequence). The CDR3 nucleotides read TGTGCCTGGGATTCCGGGACACGTAACACCGGGGAGCTGTTTTTT. It is translated as CAWDSGTRNTGELFF.

This clone was seen more than once but under ten times. The chain is built from TRBV30 and TRBJ2-1, with a weak D call TRBD2 (5 bases). The CDR3 consists of 14 residues. Germline loops: CDR1 GTSNPN, CDR2 SVGIG (reference sequence). The V end lost 3 bases, the J end lost 4 bases, and 13 bases lay between the germline ends. CDR3 loop: CAWSHDGGYNEQFF. The CDR3 nucleotides read TGTGCCTGGAGCCACGACGGAGGTTACAATGAGCAGTTCTTC.

DNA of the CDR3: TGTGCCAGCAGTTCAGCGGGATCCTACACAGATACGCAGTATTTT. The encoded protein is CASSSAGSYTDTQYF. The chain employs TRBV6-1 and TRBJ2-3, with 7 bases aligning to TRBD2. V lost 5 bases and J lost 2; bases outside the gene matches: 7. CDR1 and CDR2 (germline): MNHNS, SASEGT. The length of the CDR3 is 15 residues.

In its sample, this clone was seen once. This chain links TRBV11-2 with TRBJ1-1; 7 nucleotides line up with TRBD1. The V segment lost 3 bases and the J segment 11 bases; nucleotides outside the gene matches: 6. CDR3 length: 12 amino acids. Germline CDR1 and CDR2: SGHAT and FQNNGV. The CDR3 protein is CASSFLDRAAFF. CDR3 sequence (DNA): TGTGCCAGCAGCTTCCTAGACAGGGCGGCTTTCTTT. The entire variable domain, with the rest obtained from reference TRBV11-2 and TRBJ1-1, is as follows: EAGVAQSPRYKIIEKRQSVAFWCNPISGHATLYWYQQILGQGPKLLIQFQNNGVVDDSQLPKDRFSAERLKGVDSTLKIQPAKLEDSAVYLCASSFLDRAAFFGQGTRLTVV.

This clone has just a few counts. The rearrangement uses TRBV7-2 and TRBJ2-7, with 13 bases lining up with TRBD2. Germline CDR1 is SGHTA and CDR2 is FQGNSA. The V gene end was trimmed by 5 bases and the J gene end by 7 bases; junction bases not matched to a gene: 5. CDR3 length: 14 residues. CDR3 nucleotides: TGTGCCAGCAGCCCCACTAGCGGGAGGGGTGAGCAGTACTTC. Translation gives CASSPTSGRGEQYF.

This chain connects TRBV7-2 to TRBJ1-2; possibly TRBD1 for D (6 bases). In germline, CDR1 is SGHTA, CDR2 FQGNSA. V lost 5 bases and J lost 10, with 20 bases in between. This CDR3 region has 14 residues. DNA for the CDR3: TGTGCCAGCAGCCCAGCCCAGGGGTGGATCGACTACACCTTC. It yields the protein CASSPAQGWIDYTF. The variable domain in full, completed from reference TRBV7-2 and TRBJ1-2, reads GAGVSQSPSNKVTEKGKDVELRCDPISGHTALYWYRQSLGQGLEFLIYFQGNSAPDKSGLPSDRFSAERTGGSVSTLTIQRTQQEDSAVYLCASSPAQGWIDYTFGSGTRLTVV.

This clone has a handful of counts. The chain is built from TRBV2 and TRBJ1-5; D might be TRBD1 (5 bases). Trimming cost V 1 base and J 0 bases, with 10 bases left between them. In germline, CDR1 is SNHLY, CDR2 FYNNEI. This CDR3 region has 16 residues. The CDR3 DNA is TGTGCCAGCAGTGAAGGAGGCAGGGCTAGCAATCAGCCCCAGCATTTT. Translation gives CASSEGGRASNQPQHF.

The CDR3 is CASSLTYEQYF. CDR3 bases: TGTGCCAGCAGCCTTACCTACGAGCAGTACTTC. The V and J genes are TRBV7-9 and TRBJ2-7, with D hard to call. V was clipped by 5 bases and J by 2 bases, with 4 bases between them. The length of the CDR3 is 11 residues. Germline assignment: CDR1 SEHNR and CDR2 FQNEAQ (reference sequence).